This T cell receptor (beta chain) was captured by sequencing in a study of blood T cells in healthy people across ages. Trimming left V 0 bases short and J 12 bases short, with 14 bases between. This CDR3 contains 13 residues. CDR1 is MGHRA and CDR2 is YSYEKL in the germline V gene. PCR was performed a second time for about 6 to 11 cycles using a sample-barcoded 5' primer and a J-beta primer mix. A template-switch adaptor with 12 random nucleotides tagged each cDNA molecule. TCRdb re-called the 5' RACE reads through MiXCR, storing one row per CDR3 protein. The sample includes some 1,500,000 distinct CDR3 sequences, about 45% seen only once; the top ten take around 4%. This clonotype occurred a few times.

This TCR was sampled from a woman between 18 and 30 years old in good health. This sequence joins TRBV4-1 and TRBJ1-2; perhaps TRBD1 as D (5 bases). The source material was blood. Here the CDR3 DNA reads TGCGCCAGCAGCCAAGATCGGGCAGGGAGTAACACCTTC. Its protein is CASSQDRAGSNTF.